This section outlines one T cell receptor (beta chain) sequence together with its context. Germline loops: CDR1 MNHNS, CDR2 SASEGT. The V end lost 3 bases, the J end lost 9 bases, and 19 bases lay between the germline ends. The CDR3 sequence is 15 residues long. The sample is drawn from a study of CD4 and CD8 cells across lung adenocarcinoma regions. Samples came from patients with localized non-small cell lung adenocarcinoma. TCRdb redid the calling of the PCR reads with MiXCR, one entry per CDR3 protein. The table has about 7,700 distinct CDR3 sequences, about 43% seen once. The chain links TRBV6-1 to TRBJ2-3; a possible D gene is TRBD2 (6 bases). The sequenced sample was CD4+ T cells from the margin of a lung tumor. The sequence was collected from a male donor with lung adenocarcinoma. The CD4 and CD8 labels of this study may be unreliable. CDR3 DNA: TGTGCCAGCAGTGAGCCTAGCTATTCCAGCGGGACGCAGTATTTT. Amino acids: CASSEPSYSSGTQYF.